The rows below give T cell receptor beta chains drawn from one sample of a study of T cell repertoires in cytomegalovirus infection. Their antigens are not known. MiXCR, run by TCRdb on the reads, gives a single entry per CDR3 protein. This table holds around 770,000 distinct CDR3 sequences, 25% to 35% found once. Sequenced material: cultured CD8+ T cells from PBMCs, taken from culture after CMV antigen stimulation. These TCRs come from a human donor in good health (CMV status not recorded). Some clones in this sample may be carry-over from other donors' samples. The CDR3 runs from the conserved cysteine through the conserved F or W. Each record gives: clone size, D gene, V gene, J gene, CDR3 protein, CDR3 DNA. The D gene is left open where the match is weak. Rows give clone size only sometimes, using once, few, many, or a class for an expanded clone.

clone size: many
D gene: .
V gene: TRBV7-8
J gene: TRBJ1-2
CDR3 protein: CASSSLAANRPHYGYTF
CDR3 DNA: TGTGCCAGCAGCTCCCTAGCTGCGAACAGGCCACATTATGGCTACACCTTC

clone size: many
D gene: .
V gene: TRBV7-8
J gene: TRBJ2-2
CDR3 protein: CASSLARGGPNTGELFF
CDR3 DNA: TGTGCCAGCAGCTTAGCCAGGGGGGGGCCTAACACCGGGGAGCTGTTTTTT

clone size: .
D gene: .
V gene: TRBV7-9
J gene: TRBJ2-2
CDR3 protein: CASENGELLF
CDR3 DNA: TGTGCCTCCGAAAATGGGGAGCTGTTATTT

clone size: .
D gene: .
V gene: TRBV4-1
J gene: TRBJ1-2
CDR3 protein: CASSQTDGPNYGYTF
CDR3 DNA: TGCGCCAGCAGCCAAACGGACGGACCTAACTATGGCTACACCTTC

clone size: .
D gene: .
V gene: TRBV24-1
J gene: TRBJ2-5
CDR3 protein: CATSDRDQETQYF
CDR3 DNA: TGTGCCACCAGTGATCGGGACCAAGAGACCCAGTACTTC

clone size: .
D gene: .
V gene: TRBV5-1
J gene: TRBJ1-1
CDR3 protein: CASSHPQGQLNTEAFF
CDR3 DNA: TGCGCCAGCAGCCATCCCCAAGGACAGCTGAACACTGAAGCTTTCTTT

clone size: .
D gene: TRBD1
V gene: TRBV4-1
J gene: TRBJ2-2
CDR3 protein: CASSQDPIYTGVFTGELFF
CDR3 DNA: TGCGCCAGCAGCCAAGATCCAATTTACACAGGGGTGTTCACCGGGGAGCTGTTTTTT

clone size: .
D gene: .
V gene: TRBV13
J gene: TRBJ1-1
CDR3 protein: CASSLPGNGNTEAFF
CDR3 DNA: TGTGCCAGCAGCTTACCTGGCAACGGTAACACTGAAGCTTTCTTT

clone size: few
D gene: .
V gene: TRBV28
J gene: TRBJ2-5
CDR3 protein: CASSGGVQETQYF
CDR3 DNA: TGTGCCAGCAGCGGAGGGGTTCAAGAGACCCAGTACTTC

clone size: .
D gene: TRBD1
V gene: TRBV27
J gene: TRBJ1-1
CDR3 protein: CASSSLQGVFTEAFF
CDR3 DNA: TGTGCCAGCAGTTCCCTGCAGGGGGTTTTCACTGAAGCTTTCTTT

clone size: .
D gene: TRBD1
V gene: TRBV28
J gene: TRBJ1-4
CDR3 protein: CASSLLGTVNEKLFF
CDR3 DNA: TGTGCCAGCAGTTTGTTGGGGACAGTTAATGAAAAACTGTTTTTT

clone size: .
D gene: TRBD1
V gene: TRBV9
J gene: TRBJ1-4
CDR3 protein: CASSPEGQPVEKLFF
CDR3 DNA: TGTGCCAGCAGCCCAGAGGGACAGCCTGTGGAAAAACTGTTTTTT

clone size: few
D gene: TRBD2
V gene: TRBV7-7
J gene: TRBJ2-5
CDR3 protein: CASSLGLAGGRGETQYF
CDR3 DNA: TGTGCTAGCAGCCTTGGACTAGCGGGGGGGCGGGGAGAGACCCAGTACTTC

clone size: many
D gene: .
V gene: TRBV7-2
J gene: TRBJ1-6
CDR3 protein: CASSLDFSPLHF
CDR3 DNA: TGTGCCAGCAGCTTAGATTTTTCACCCCTCCACTTT

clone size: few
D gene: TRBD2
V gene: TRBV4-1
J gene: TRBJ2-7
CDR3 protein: CASSQASGGSYEQYF
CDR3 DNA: TGCGCCAGCAGCCAAGCTAGCGGGGGGTCCTACGAGCAGTACTTC

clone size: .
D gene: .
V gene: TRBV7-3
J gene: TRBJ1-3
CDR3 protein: CASSSGTDNTIYF
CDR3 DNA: TGTGCCAGCAGCTCCGGGACGGATAACACCATATATTTT

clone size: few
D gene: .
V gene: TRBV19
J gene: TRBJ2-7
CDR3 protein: CASSAGQGTYEQYF
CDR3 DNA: TGTGCCAGTAGCGCCGGGCAGGGGACCTACGAGCAGTACTTC

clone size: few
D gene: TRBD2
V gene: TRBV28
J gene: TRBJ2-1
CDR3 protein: CASSFPGGYNEQFF
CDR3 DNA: TGTGCCAGCAGTTTCCCGGGGGGGTACAATGAGCAGTTCTTC

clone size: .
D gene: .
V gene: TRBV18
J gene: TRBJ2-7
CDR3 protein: CASSLDRDIYEQYF
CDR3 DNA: TGTGCCAGCTCACTGGACCGGGACATCTACGAGCAGTACTTC

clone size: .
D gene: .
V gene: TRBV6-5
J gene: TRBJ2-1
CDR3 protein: CASSYSASQGLRYNEQFF
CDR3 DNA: TGTGCCAGCAGTTACTCGGCCTCCCAGGGGCTAAGGTACAATGAGCAGTTCTTC